This TCR beta chain was captured in a study of memory B cells and T cells in multiple sclerosis. Whole-study findings and limits: Normalization was needed because clone-set size differences affected shared clonotype counts.

CFSE-dim autoproliferating and CFSE-high non-proliferating T cells from unstimulated culture were sequenced separately. Roughly 4.8x10^7 CFSE-labeled PBMCs were cultured around 7 days unstimulated, then replicate wells were pooled. PBMCs were labeled with approximately 0.53 uM CFSE and cultured without exogenous stimuli. Only in-frame clones appear in the TCRdb table, and some are missing; sequencing was by immunoSEQ multiplex PCR. The data hold about 32,000 clones, with approximately 85% observed a single time. CDR3 size: 15 residues. A remark on this clone: The antigen remains undetermined.

The receptor comes from a human donor with multiple sclerosis. Sequencing input: PBMCs from blood kept in culture. The chain is built from TRBV21-1 and TRBJ2-1. TRBV21-1 is an annotated pseudogene. For the CDR3, the DNA is TGTGCCAGCGGTTACCGGGACCCCTTGGTCGATGAGCAGTTCTTC. Translation gives CASGYRDPLVDEQFF.